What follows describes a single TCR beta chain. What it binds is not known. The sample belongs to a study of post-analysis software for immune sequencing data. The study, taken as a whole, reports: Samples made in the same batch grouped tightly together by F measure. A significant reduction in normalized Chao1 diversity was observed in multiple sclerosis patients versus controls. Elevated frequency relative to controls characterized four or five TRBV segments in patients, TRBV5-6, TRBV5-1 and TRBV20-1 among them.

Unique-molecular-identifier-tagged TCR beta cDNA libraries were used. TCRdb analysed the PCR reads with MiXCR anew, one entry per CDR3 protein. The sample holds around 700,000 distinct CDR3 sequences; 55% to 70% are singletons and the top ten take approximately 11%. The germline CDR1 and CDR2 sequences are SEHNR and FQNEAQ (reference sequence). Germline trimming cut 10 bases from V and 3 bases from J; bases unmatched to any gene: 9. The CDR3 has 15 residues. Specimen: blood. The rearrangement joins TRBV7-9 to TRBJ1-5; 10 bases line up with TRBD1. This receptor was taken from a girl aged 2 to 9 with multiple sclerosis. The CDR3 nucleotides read TGTGCCACCGACGGGGGGACAGGGGACAATCAGCCCCAGCATTTT. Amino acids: CATDGGTGDNQPQHF. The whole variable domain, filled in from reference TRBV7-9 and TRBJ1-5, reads DTGVSQNPRHKITKRGQNVTFRCDPISEHNRLYWYRQTLGQGPEFLTYFQNEAQLEKSRLLSDRFSAERPKGSFSTLEIQRTEQGDSAMYLCATDGGTGDNQPQHFGDGTRLSIL.